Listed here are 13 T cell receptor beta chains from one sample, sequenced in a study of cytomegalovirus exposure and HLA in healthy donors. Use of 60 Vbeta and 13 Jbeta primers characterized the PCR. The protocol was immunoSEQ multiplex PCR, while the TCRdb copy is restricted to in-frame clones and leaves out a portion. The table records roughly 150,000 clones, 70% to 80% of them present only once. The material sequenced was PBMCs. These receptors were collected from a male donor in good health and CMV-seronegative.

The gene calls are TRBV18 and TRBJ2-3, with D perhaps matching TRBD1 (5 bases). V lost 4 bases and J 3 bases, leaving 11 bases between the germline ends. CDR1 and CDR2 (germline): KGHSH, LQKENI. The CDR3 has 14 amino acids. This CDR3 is CASSQLPGTDTQYF. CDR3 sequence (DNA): TGTGCCAGCTCACAGCTGCCAGGGACAGATACGCAGTATTTT.

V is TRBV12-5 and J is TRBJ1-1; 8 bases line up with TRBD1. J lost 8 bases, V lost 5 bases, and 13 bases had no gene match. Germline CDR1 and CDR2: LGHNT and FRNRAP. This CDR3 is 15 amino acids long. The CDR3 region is CASGPGQGLTEEAFF. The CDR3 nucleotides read TGTGCTAGTGGTCCTGGACAGGGCCTCACCGAAGAAGCTTTCTTT.

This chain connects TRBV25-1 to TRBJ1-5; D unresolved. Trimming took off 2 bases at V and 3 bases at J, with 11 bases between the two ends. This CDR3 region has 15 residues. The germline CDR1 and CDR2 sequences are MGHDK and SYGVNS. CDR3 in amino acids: CASSERGETNQPQHF. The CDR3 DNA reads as TGTGCCAGCAGTGAACGGGGAGAAACCAATCAGCCCCAGCATTTT.

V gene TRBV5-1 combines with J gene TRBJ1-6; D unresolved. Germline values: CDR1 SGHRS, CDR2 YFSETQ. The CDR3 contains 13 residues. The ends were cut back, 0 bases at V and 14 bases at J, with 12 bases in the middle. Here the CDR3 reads CASSLGGGNSLHF. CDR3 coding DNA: TGCGCCAGCAGCTTGGGCGGCGGTAACTCCCTCCACTTT. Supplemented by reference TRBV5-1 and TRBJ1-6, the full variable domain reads KAGVTQTPRYLIKTRGQQVTLSCSPISGHRSVSWYQQTPGQGLQFLFEYFSETQRNKGNFPGRFSGRQFSNSRSEMNVSTLELGDSALYLCASSLGGGNSLHFGNGTRLTVT.

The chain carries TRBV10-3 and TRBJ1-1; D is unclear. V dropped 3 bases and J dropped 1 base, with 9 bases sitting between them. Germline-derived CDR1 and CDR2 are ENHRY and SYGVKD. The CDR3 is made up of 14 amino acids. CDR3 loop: CAISDMAGNTEAFF. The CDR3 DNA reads TGTGCCATCAGTGATATGGCAGGGAACACTGAAGCTTTCTTT.

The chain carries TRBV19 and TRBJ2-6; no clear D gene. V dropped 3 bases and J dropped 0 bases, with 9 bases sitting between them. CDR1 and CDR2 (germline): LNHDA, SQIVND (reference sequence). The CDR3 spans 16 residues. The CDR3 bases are TGTGCCAGTAGTATTCAGACGGGCTCTGGGGCCAACGTCCTGACTTTC. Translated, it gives CASSIQTGSGANVLTF.

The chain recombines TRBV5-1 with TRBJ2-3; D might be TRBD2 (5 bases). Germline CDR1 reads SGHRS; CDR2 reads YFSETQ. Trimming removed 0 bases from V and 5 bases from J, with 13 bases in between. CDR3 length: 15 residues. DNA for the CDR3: TGCGCCAGCAGCTTGGCCACGGCAGAGGGAGATACGCAGTATTTT. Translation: CASSLATAEGDTQYF.

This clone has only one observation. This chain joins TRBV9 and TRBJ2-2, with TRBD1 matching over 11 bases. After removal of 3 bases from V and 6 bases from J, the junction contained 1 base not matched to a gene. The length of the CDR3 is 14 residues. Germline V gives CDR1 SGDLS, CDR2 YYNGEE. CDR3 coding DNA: TGTGCCAGCAGCGAGGGACAGGGGGCCGGGGAGCTGTTTTTT. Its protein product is CASSEGQGAGELFF.

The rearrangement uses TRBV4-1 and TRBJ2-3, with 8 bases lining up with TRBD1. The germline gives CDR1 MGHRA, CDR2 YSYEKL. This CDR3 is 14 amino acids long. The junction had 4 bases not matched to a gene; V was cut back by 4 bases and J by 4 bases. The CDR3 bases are TGCGCCAGCAGCCCAGGACAGGGCGCAGATACGCAGTATTTT. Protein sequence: CASSPGQGADTQYF.

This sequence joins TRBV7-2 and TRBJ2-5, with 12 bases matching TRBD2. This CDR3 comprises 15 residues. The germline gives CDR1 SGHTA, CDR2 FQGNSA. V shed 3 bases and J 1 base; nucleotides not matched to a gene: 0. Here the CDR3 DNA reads TGTGCCAGCAGCTTGACTAGCGGGAGCCAAGAGACCCAGTACTTC. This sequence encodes CASSLTSGSQETQYF. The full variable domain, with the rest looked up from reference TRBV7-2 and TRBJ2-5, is GAGVSQSPSNKVTEKGKDVELRCDPISGHTALYWYRQSLGQGLEFLIYFQGNSAPDKSGLPSDRFSAERTGGSVSTLTIQRTQQEDSAVYLCASSLTSGSQETQYFGPGTRLLVL.

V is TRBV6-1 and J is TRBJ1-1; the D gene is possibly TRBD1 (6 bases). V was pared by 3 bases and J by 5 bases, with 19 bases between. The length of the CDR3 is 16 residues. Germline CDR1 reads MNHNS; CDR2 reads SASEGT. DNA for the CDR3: TGTGCCAGCAGTGACGGCGACAGGCGGGGGAGTACTGAAGCTTTCTTT. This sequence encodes CASSDGDRRGSTEAFF.

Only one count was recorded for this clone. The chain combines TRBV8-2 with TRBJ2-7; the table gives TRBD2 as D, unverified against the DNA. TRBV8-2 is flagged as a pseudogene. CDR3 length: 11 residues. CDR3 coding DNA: TGTGGCGTGGGGGGGACCTACGAGCAGTACTTC. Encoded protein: CGVGGTYEQYF.

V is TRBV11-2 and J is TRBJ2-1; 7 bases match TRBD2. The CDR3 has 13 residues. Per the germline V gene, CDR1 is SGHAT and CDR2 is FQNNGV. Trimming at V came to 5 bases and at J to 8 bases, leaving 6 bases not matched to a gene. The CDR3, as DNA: TGTGCCAGCAGCCTTGGCGGGAGTTATGAGCAGTTCTTC. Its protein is CASSLGGSYEQFF.